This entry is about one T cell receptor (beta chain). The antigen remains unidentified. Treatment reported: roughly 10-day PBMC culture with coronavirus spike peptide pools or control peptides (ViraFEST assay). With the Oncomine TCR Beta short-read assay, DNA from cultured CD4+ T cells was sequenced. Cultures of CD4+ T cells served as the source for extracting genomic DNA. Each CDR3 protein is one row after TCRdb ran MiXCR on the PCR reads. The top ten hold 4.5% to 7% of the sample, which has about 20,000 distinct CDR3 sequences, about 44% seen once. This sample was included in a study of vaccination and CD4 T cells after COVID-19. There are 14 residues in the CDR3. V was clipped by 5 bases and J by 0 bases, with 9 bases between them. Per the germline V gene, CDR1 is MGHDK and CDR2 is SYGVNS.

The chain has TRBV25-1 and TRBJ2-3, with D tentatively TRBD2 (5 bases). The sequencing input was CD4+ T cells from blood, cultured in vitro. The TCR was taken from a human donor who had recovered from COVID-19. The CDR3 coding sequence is TGTGCCAGCAGTATGAGCGGAAGCACAGATACGCAGTATTTT. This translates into CASSMSGSTDTQYF.